Described below is a single TCR beta chain sequence and its context. Its specificity is not known. This record comes from a study of siplizumab effects on memory and regulatory T cells. Profiled with immunoSEQ multiplex PCR; TCRdb holds only in-frame clones, not every one. The sample includes some 40,000 clones, about 89% of them seen just once. CDR1 and CDR2 from the germline V gene are SQVTM and ANQGSEA. This CDR3 has 11 amino acids. V gave up 5 bases and J gave up 7 bases, with 8 bases separating them. The study, taken as a whole, reports: The diversity of naive T cells seemed greater than that of memory cells, and their alloresponse contribution seemed major. Roughly 75-96% of proliferating clones (CD4+ or CD8+) could not be assigned a naive or memory phenotype. Mappable CD4+ clones that were alloreactive averaged around 70% Treg-derived with siplizumab versus roughly 25% in controls.

The V gene is TRBV29-1, the J gene TRBJ1-4; D remains ambiguous. The sequenced sample consisted of naive CD4+ T cells sorted from blood. The TCR was taken from a human donor in good health. CDR3 in amino acids: CSVTRGEKLFF. CDR3 nucleotide sequence: TGCAGCGTTACCCGCGGTGAAAAACTGTTTTTT.